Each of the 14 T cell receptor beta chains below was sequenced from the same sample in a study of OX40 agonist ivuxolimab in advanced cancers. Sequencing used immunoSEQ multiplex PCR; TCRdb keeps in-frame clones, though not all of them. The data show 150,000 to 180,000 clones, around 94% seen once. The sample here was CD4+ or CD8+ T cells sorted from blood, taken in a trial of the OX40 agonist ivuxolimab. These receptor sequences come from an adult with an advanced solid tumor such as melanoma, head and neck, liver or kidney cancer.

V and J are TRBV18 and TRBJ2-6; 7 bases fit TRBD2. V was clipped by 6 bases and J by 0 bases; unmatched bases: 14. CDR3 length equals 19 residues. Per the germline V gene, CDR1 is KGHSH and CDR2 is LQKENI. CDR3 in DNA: TGTGCCAGCTCCCTTAGCCCTAGCGGCCAACGCTCTGGGGCCAACGTCCTGACTTTC. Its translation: CASSLSPSGQRSGANVLTF. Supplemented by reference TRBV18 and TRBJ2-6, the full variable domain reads NAGVMQNPRHLVRRRGQEARLRCSPMKGHSHVYWYRQLPEEGLKFMVYLQKENIIDESGMPKERFSAEFPKEGPSILRIQQVVRGDSAAYFCASSLSPSGQRSGANVLTFGAGSRLTVL.

For the CDR3, the DNA is TGTGCCAGCAGCCAAGGAGGCCTTCTCAGGGGAAATCAGCCCCAGCATTTT. Translation: CASSQGGLLRGNQPQHF. The J gene is TRBJ1-5, the V gene TRBV4-2; D is perhaps TRBD1 (6 bases). Trimming took off 1 base at V and 4 bases at J, with 17 bases between the two ends. The CDR3 contains 17 residues. The germline CDR1 and CDR2 sequences are LGHNA and YNFKEQ.

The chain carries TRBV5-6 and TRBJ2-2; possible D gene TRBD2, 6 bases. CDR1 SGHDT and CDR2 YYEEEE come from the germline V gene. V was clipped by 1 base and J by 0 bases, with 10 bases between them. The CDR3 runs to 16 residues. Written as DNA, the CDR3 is TGTGCCAGCAGCTTGAACAGGAGGGCGAACACCGGGGAGCTGTTTTTT. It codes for CASSLNRRANTGELFF.

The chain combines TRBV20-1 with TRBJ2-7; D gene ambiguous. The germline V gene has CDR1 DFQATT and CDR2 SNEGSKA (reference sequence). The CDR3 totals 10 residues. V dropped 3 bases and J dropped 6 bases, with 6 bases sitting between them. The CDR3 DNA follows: TGCAGTGCTAGTCACGGCGAGCAGTACTTC. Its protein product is CSASHGEQYF.

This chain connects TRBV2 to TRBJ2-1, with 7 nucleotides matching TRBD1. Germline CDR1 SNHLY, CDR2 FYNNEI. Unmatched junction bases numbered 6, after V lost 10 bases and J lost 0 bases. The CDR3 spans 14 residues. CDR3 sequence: CATSGQLSYNEQFF. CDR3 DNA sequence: TGTGCCACTTCGGGACAGCTCTCCTACAATGAGCAGTTCTTC.

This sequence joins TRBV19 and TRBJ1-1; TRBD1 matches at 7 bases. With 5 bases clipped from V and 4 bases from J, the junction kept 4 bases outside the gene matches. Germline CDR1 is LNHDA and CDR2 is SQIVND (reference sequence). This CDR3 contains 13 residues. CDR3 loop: CASSVDRATEAFF. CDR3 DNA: TGTGCCAGTAGTGTTGACAGGGCCACTGAAGCTTTCTTT. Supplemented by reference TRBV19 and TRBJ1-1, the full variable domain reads DGGITQSPKYLFRKEGQNVTLSCEQNLNHDAMYWYRQDPGQGLRLIYYSQIVNDFQKGDIAEGYSVSREKKESFPLTVTSAQKNPTAFYLCASSVDRATEAFFGQGTRLTVV.

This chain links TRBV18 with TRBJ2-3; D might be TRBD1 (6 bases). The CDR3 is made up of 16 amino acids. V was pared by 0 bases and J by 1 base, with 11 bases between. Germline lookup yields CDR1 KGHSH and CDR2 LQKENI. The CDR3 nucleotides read TGTGCCAGCTCACCACCGTACAGGGTAGGCACAGATACGCAGTATTTT. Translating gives CASSPPYRVGTDTQYF.

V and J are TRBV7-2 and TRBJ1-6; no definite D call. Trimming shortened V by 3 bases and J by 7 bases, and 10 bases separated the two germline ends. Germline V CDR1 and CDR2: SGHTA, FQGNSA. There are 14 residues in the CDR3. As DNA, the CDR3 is TGTGCCAGCAGCTTTGGCAGCCAGAATTCACCCCTCCACTTT. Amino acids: CASSFGSQNSPLHF.

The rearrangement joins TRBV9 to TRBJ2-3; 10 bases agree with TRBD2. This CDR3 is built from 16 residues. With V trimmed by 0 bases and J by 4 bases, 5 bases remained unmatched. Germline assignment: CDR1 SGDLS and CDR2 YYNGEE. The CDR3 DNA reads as TGTGCCAGCAGCGTAGTCGCTAGCGGGAGCCCAGATACGCAGTATTTT. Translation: CASSVVASGSPDTQYF.

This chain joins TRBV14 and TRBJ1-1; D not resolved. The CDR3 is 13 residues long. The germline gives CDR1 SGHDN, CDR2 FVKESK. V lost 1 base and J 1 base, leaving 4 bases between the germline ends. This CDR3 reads CASSQGPNTEAFF. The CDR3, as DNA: TGTGCCAGCAGCCAAGGACCGAACACTGAAGCTTTCTTT.

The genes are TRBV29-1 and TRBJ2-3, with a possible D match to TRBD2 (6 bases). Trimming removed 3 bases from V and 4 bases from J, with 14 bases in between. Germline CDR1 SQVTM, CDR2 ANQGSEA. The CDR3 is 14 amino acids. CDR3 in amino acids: CSVESGELADTQYF. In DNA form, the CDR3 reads TGCAGCGTTGAGTCGGGAGAGCTTGCAGATACGCAGTATTTT.

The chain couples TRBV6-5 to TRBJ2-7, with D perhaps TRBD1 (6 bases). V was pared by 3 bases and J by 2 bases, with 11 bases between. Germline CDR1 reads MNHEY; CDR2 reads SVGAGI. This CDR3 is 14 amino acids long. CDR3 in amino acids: CASSYETGTYEQYF. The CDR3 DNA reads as TGTGCCAGCAGTTATGAAACAGGGACCTACGAGCAGTACTTC.

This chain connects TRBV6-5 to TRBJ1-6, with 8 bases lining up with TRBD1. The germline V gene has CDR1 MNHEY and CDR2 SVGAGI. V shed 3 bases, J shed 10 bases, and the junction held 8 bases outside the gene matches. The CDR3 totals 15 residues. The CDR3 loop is CASSYITGGKSPLHF. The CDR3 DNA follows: TGTGCCAGCAGTTATATTACAGGGGGAAAATCACCCCTCCACTTT.

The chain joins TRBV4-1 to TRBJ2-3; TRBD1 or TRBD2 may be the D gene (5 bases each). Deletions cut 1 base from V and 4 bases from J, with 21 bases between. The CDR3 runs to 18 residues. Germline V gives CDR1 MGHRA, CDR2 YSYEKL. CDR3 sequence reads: CASSQGPLGAGFADTQYF. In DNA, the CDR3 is TGCGCCAGCAGCCAAGGTCCACTAGGGGCAGGGTTCGCAGATACGCAGTATTTT.